This passage covers 26 T cell receptor beta chains from one sample sequenced in a study of response to subunit inactivated influenza vaccine. TCRdb analysed the RT-PCR reads with MiXCR anew, one entry per CDR3 protein. The top ten clones hold roughly a tenth of a sample with around 200,000 distinct CDR3 sequences, about 9% of them seen once. The starting material was non-naive T cells sorted from PBMCs, obtained on the day of vaccination. The receptors stem from a man in his forties or fifties who received an inactivated influenza vaccine.

In this sample, this clonotype turned up many times. The chain carries TRBV4-1 and TRBJ2-3, with D unresolved. Trimming stripped 0 bases from V and 3 bases from J, with 7 bases between. CDR3 length: 14 amino acids. In germline, CDR1 is MGHRA, CDR2 YSYEKL. CDR3 residues: CASSQDHGTDTQYF. In DNA form, the CDR3 reads TGCGCCAGCAGCCAAGATCACGGGACAGATACGCAGTATTTT.

This clonotype was detected a few times. The chain employs TRBV18 and TRBJ1-4, with D hard to call. From germline, CDR1 is KGHSH and CDR2 LQKENI. Trimming removed 3 bases from V and 14 bases from J, with 28 bases in between. The CDR3 is 17 residues long. The CDR3: CASSPGGSDGLVGGLFF. CDR3 sequence (DNA): TGTGCCAGCTCACCTGGAGGTTCTGACGGCCTCGTGGGTGGCCTGTTTTTT.

This sequence joins TRBV6-1 and TRBJ2-2; 9 positions match TRBD2. The CDR3 has 16 amino acids. Germline trimming cut 7 bases from V and 6 bases from J; bases unmatched to any gene: 12. Germline lookup yields CDR1 MNHNS and CDR2 SASEGT. CDR3 loop: CASTLLGGGAPGELFF. The CDR3 region has the DNA TGTGCCAGCACCCTTCTGGGCGGGGGGGCCCCCGGGGAGCTGTTTTTT.

This clonotype has a count of ten or more. The chain uses TRBV15 and TRBJ1-3; tentatively, D is TRBD1 (6 bases). The CDR3 contains 16 residues. Germline V gene data show CDR1 as LNHNV and CDR2 as YYDKDF (reference sequence). Trimming removed 1 base from V and 1 base from J, with 11 bases in between. The CDR3 nucleotides are TGTGCCACCAGCAGAGGAGGGGGGCTGTCTGGAAACACCATATATTTT. Protein: CATSRGGGLSGNTIYF.

This clonotype was detected only a few times. This chain links TRBV18 with TRBJ1-5; perhaps TRBD1 as D (6 bases). V lost 2 bases, J lost 5 bases, and 10 bases lay in between. This CDR3 has 14 amino acids. Germline V gene data show CDR1 as KGHSH and CDR2 as LQKENI. CDR3 region: CASSPGGRHQPQHF. In DNA, the CDR3 is TGTGCCAGCTCACCAGGGGGCAGACATCAGCCCCAGCATTTT. The entire variable domain, with the rest obtained from reference TRBV18 and TRBJ1-5, is as follows: NAGVMQNPRHLVRRRGQEARLRCSPMKGHSHVYWYRQLPEEGLKFMVYLQKENIIDESGMPKERFSAEFPKEGPSILRIQQVVRGDSAAYFCASSPGGRHQPQHFGDGTRLSIL.

The rearrangement links TRBV6-5 to TRBJ2-1; TRBD1 might be the D (6 bases). Trimming shortened V by 0 bases and J by 7 bases, and 10 bases separated the two germline ends. CDR1 is MNHEY, CDR2 SVGAGI, per germline. The CDR3 has 14 amino acids. This CDR3 reads CASSYSSGVNEQFF. In DNA, the CDR3 is TGTGCCAGCAGTTACTCGTCAGGGGTTAATGAGCAGTTCTTC.

This clonotype occurred a few times. V is TRBV30 and J is TRBJ1-2; weak D call: TRBD1 (5 bases). This CDR3 region has 13 residues. Germline CDR1 and CDR2: GTSNPN and SVGIG (reference sequence). Deletions cut 0 bases from V and 7 bases from J, with 12 bases between. CDR3 in amino acids: CAWSVSREFGYTF. Written as DNA, the CDR3 is TGTGCCTGGAGTGTTAGCAGGGAATTTGGCTACACCTTC.

This clonotype showed up just a few times. The V call is TRBV15, the J call TRBJ2-5; 8 bases match TRBD1. The junction had 11 bases not matched to a gene; V was cut back by 5 bases and J by 9 bases. Germline-derived CDR1 and CDR2 are LNHNV and YYDKDF (reference sequence). The CDR3 loop spans 14 amino acids. This CDR3 is CATSGGQGQGPQYF. CDR3 nucleotide sequence: TGTGCCACCAGCGGAGGACAGGGTCAGGGCCCCCAGTACTTC.

This rearrangement joins TRBV6-2 or TRBV6-3 to TRBJ2-3; D gene unclear. Trimming shortened V by 2 bases and J by 1 base, and 7 bases separated the two germline ends. The germline CDR1 and CDR2 sequences are MNHEY and SVGEGT. The length of the CDR3 is 14 residues. CDR3 protein: CASSYVGGTDTQYF. The CDR3 region has the DNA TGTGCCAGCAGTTACGTTGGGGGCACAGATACGCAGTATTTT.

This sequence joins TRBV5-6 and TRBJ1-6; tentative D call: TRBD1 (6 bases). Trimming pared 2 bases from V and 9 bases from J, leaving 18 bases between. Germline values: CDR1 SGHDT, CDR2 YYEEEE. The CDR3 consists of 16 residues. The CDR3 reads CASSLAEWGASSPLHF. In DNA, the CDR3 is TGTGCCAGCAGCTTAGCCGAGTGGGGGGCGAGTTCACCCCTCCACTTT.

This chain links TRBV7-9 with TRBJ2-1; D is possibly TRBD1 (6 bases). Trimming took 0 bases from V and 4 from J, leaving 10 bases between them. CDR1 and CDR2 (germline): SEHNR, FQNEAQ (reference sequence). The CDR3 has 15 amino acids. CDR3 residues: CASSLAQGLYNEQFF. For the CDR3, the DNA is TGTGCCAGCAGCTTAGCTCAGGGGCTGTACAATGAGCAGTTCTTC.

This clonotype came up many times. J is TRBJ2-6 and V is TRBV9, with a possible D match to TRBD1 (6 bases). The V and J ends lost 4 bases and 2 bases respectively, with 16 bases between them. Germline CDR1 is SGDLS and CDR2 is YYNGEE. The CDR3 sequence is 17 residues long. The CDR3 region is CASSKRYGGAGANVLTF. Written as DNA, the CDR3 is TGTGCCAGCAGCAAGCGGTATGGGGGCGCTGGGGCCAACGTCCTGACTTTC.

This chain connects TRBV25-1 to TRBJ2-1; tentative D call: TRBD1 (5 bases). Deletions cut 5 bases from V and 4 bases from J, with 15 bases between. This CDR3 comprises 15 residues. CDR1 is MGHDK and CDR2 is SYGVNS in the germline V gene. The CDR3 nucleotides read TGTGCCAGCAGTTTATCGAGACGGACATACAATGAGCAGTTCTTC. Translation gives CASSLSRRTYNEQFF. The full variable domain, with the rest looked up from reference TRBV25-1 and TRBJ2-1, is EADIYQTPRYLVIGTGKKITLECSQTMGHDKMYWYQQDPGMELHLIHYSYGVNSTEKGDLSSESTVSRIRTEHFPLTLESARPSHTSQYLCASSLSRRTYNEQFFGPGTRLTVL.

This clonotype was observed a single time. The chain employs TRBV5-5 and TRBJ2-2, with D unclear. The CDR3 extends over 10 amino acids. CDR1 is SGHKS, CDR2 YYEKEE, per germline (reference sequence). V lost 10 bases and J 5 bases, leaving 6 bases between the germline ends. The CDR3 sequence: CAGKTGELFF. CDR3 DNA: TGTGCCGGAAAAACCGGGGAGCTGTTTTTT.

This chain connects TRBV5-4 to TRBJ2-7; 10 bases match TRBD2. J was trimmed by 0 bases and V by 2 bases; bases with no gene match: 2. The CDR3 length is 15 residues. Germline V gives CDR1 SGHNT, CDR2 YYREEE (reference sequence). CDR3 protein: CASSFGLADSYEQYF. CDR3 coding DNA: TGTGCCAGCAGCTTTGGACTAGCGGACTCCTACGAGCAGTACTTC.

This clonotype was counted many times. CDR3 sequence: CASNPAGPETGELFF. Written as DNA, the CDR3 is TGTGCCAGCAACCCGGCGGGTCCTGAAACCGGGGAGCTGTTTTTT. This chain connects TRBV11-2 to TRBJ2-2, with D perhaps matching TRBD2 (5 bases). Germline V gives CDR1 SGHAT, CDR2 FQNNGV. The CDR3 is 15 residues long. V shed 7 bases and J shed 5 bases, with 17 bases lying between them.

This rearrangement joins TRBV25-1 to TRBJ2-5; 7 nucleotides line up with TRBD1. Germline V CDR1 and CDR2: MGHDK, SYGVNS. CDR3 size: 13 residues. Trimming took 4 bases from V and 4 from J; bases not matched to a gene: 3. The CDR3 reads CASSAGQRETQYF. CDR3 nucleotide sequence: TGTGCCAGCAGTGCGGGACAGAGAGAGACCCAGTACTTC.

This clonotype turned up a few times. This chain joins TRBV7-2 and TRBJ1-4, with D unclear. The V gene lost 1 base and the J gene lost 12 bases, with 12 bases spanning the gap. Germline V lookup: CDR1 SGHTA, CDR2 FQGNSA. This CDR3 region has 13 residues. The CDR3 loop is CASSLVTSGELFF. The CDR3 nucleotides read TGTGCCAGCAGCTTAGTGACTTCCGGCGAACTGTTTTTT.

The V and J genes are TRBV7-9 and TRBJ2-3; possibly TRBD2 for D (5 bases). Germline V gene lookup returns CDR1 SEHNR and CDR2 FQNEAQ (reference sequence). The germline V and J ends were trimmed by 5 bases and 7 bases, with 10 bases remaining between them. The length of the CDR3 is 12 residues. The CDR3 reads CASSMDFYTQYF. The CDR3 DNA follows: TGTGCCAGCAGCATGGACTTCTATACGCAGTATTTT.

This clonotype was found many times. This chain connects TRBV7-2 to TRBJ2-1; possibly TRBD2 for D (6 bases). Germline lookup yields CDR1 SGHTA and CDR2 FQGNSA. This CDR3 spans 16 amino acids. The V end was cut by 2 bases, the J end by 0 bases, with 11 bases between. The CDR3 is CASSLYGGISYNEQFF. The CDR3 DNA is TGTGCCAGCAGCTTATACGGCGGGATCTCCTACAATGAGCAGTTCTTC.

This clonotype was counted ten times or more. The rearrangement links TRBV5-1 to TRBJ2-1; D not resolved. This CDR3 has 12 amino acids. Trimming removed 2 bases at V and 5 bases at J, with 5 bases between. Germline V gives CDR1 SGHRS, CDR2 YFSETQ. The CDR3 DNA is TGCGCCAGCAGCTTAGGCCACAATGAGCAGTTCTTC. This sequence encodes CASSLGHNEQFF.

This chain connects TRBV7-2 to TRBJ2-5; possibly TRBD1 or TRBD2 for D (5 bases each). CDR1 SGHTA and CDR2 FQGNSA come from the germline V gene. The CDR3 contains 14 residues. Trimming removed 7 bases from V and 2 bases from J, with 14 bases in between. The CDR3 region is CASTFLGPQETQYF. CDR3 in DNA: TGTGCCAGCACCTTCCTGGGACCTCAAGAGACCCAGTACTTC. The full variable domain, rest sourced from reference TRBV7-2 and TRBJ2-5, is GAGVSQSPSNKVTEKGKDVELRCDPISGHTALYWYRQSLGQGLEFLIYFQGNSAPDKSGLPSDRFSAERTGGSVSTLTIQRTQQEDSAVYLCASTFLGPQETQYFGPGTRLLVL.

Concerning this clonotype itself: Possible read error: a much larger clone is one base away. The V and J genes are TRBV20-1 and TRBJ2-5; D is possibly TRBD1 (5 bases). The V gene lost 3 bases and the J gene lost 6 bases, with 14 bases spanning the gap. The CDR3 covers 13 residues. Germline CDR1 and CDR2: DFQATT and SNEGSKA (reference sequence). For the CDR3, the DNA is TGCAGTGCTAGTACCTCAGGGTTGAAGACCCAGTACTTC. Translated: CSASTSGLKTQYF.

In its sample, this clonotype was seen many times. The chain has TRBV5-1 and TRBJ1-1; weak D call: TRBD1 (5 bases). Germline lookup yields CDR1 SGHRS and CDR2 YFSETQ. The CDR3 covers 14 residues. With 0 bases removed from V and 3 bases from J, the gap between germline ends came to 9 bases. For the CDR3, the DNA is TGCGCCAGCAGCTTGGGGGGACCGGACACTGAAGCTTTCTTT. It is translated as CASSLGGPDTEAFF.

This clonotype was seen only a few times. The chain carries TRBV4-3 and TRBJ1-4, with TRBD1 matching over 11 bases. The junction had 5 bases not matched to a gene; V was cut back by 4 bases and J by 7 bases. The length of the CDR3 is 15 residues. CDR1 is LGHNA and CDR2 is YSLEER in the germline V gene. CDR3 sequence reads: CASSLRTGGGEKLFF. DNA of the CDR3: TGCGCCAGCAGCCTGAGGACAGGGGGCGGTGAAAAACTGTTTTTT.

Many counts were recorded for this clonotype. This sequence joins TRBV20-1 and TRBJ2-7, with 8 bases that match TRBD1. The V segment lost 5 bases and the J segment 5 bases; nucleotides outside the gene matches: 8. CDR1 DFQATT and CDR2 SNEGSKA come from the germline V gene (reference sequence). The CDR3 is 13 residues long. CDR3 region: CSASDDRGDEQYF. CDR3 nucleotides: TGCAGTGCTTCTGACGACAGGGGAGACGAGCAGTACTTC.